What follows are 31 T cell receptor beta chains derived from one specimen sequenced in a study of cytomegalovirus exposure and HLA in healthy donors. In the PCR, 60 Vbeta and 13 Jbeta primers were used. Repertoires were generated with immunoSEQ multiplex PCR, while TCRdb's copy carries only in-frame clones and drops some. Of 100,000 to 150,000 clones detected, 75% to 90% appear once; the ten largest clones hold around 8.9%. Sequenced: PBMCs. The origin of the receptors is a man between 25 and 39 years old in good health and CMV-seropositive.

The chain couples TRBV5-1 to TRBJ2-3; 10 bases agree with TRBD2. Germline CDR1 and CDR2: SGHRS and YFSETQ. With V trimmed by 3 bases and J by 1 base, 5 bases remained unmatched. CDR3 length: 16 amino acids. The chain's CDR3 is CASSSIAGGGTDTQYF. The CDR3 DNA is TGCGCCAGCAGCTCGATAGCGGGGGGCGGCACAGATACGCAGTATTTT.

The chain is built from TRBV30 and TRBJ2-5, with 10 nucleotides matching TRBD2. Germline CDR1 is GTSNPN and CDR2 is SVGIG (reference sequence). Trimming took 3 bases from V and 6 from J; bases not matched to a gene: 13. CDR3 length: 16 residues. The CDR3: CAWSEPGASGGKTQYF. The CDR3 coding sequence is TGTGCCTGGAGCGAACCCGGGGCTAGCGGGGGTAAGACCCAGTACTTC.

This chain uses TRBV2 with TRBJ1-5, with D possibly TRBD1 on 5 matching bases. Trimming cost V 4 bases and J 6 bases, with 16 bases left between them. Germline V gene lookup returns CDR1 SNHLY and CDR2 FYNNEI. This CDR3 spans 15 amino acids. CDR3 in DNA: TGTGCCAGCAGTGCGCGAGTCGGGGGAAGTCAGCCCCAGCATTTT. Translation: CASSARVGGSQPQHF.

The gene calls are TRBV7-5 and TRBJ1-5; whether TRBD1, the table's D call, matches the DNA was not checked. TRBV7-5 is a pseudogene segment. The CDR3 contains 17 residues. The CDR3 reads CVRSLVGARGSNQPQHF. The CDR3 nucleotides are TGTGTCAGAAGCTTAGTGGGGGCCAGGGGTAGCAATCAGCCCCAGCATTTT.

The V gene is TRBV7-6, the J gene TRBJ2-7; 9 bases are shared with TRBD1. V lost 5 bases to trimming and J lost 3 bases; unmatched junction nucleotides: 8. Germline lookup yields CDR1 SGHVS and CDR2 FNYEAQ. The CDR3 totals 15 residues. The CDR3: CASSPSRDRVYEQYF. The CDR3 nucleotides read TGTGCCAGCAGCCCGAGCCGGGACAGGGTCTACGAGCAGTACTTC.

This chain uses TRBV5-6 with TRBJ2-2; 7 nucleotides align to TRBD1. CDR1 and CDR2 (germline): SGHDT, YYEEEE. The CDR3 extends over 16 amino acids. V was clipped by 4 bases and J by 3 bases; unmatched bases: 9. The CDR3 DNA follows: TGTGCCAGCAGCCGCCCTGAAGGGGGCTACACCGGGGAGCTGTTTTTT. Translating gives CASSRPEGGYTGELFF.

As to this clone: Other DNA sequences in the sample encode the same CDR3. J is TRBJ2-7 and V is TRBV5-6; D perhaps matches TRBD1 (6 bases). CDR1 and CDR2 from the germline V gene are SGHDT and YYEEEE. Trimming left V 1 base short and J 2 bases short, with 7 bases between. The CDR3 spans 13 residues. CDR3: CASSLTGPYEQYF. The CDR3 nucleotides are TGTGCCAGCAGCTTGACAGGGCCCTACGAGCAGTACTTC.

The CDR3 sequence: CASSSGNAGTEAFF. In nucleotides, the CDR3 is TGTGCCAGCAGTTCAGGGAATGCCGGCACTGAAGCTTTCTTT. This sequence joins TRBV9 and TRBJ1-1; maybe TRBD1 (5 bases). The CDR3 is 14 residues long. The germline V and J ends were trimmed by 5 bases and 4 bases, with 15 bases remaining between them. Germline V CDR1 and CDR2: SGDLS, YYNGEE.

This clone has only a few counts. V and J are TRBV6-5 and TRBJ1-5, with D maybe TRBD1 (6 bases). The CDR3 extends over 14 amino acids. With 6 bases removed from V and 0 bases from J, the gap between germline ends came to 9 bases. From germline, CDR1 is MNHEY and CDR2 SVGAGI. The CDR3 sequence: CASRGGPSNQPQHF. DNA for the CDR3: TGTGCCAGCAGAGGGGGACCTAGCAATCAGCCCCAGCATTTT.

This clone has a single count. The rearrangement joins TRBV27 to TRBJ1-5, with D uncertain. V lost 2 bases to trimming and J lost 1 base, with 6 bases between them. Germline V gene data show CDR1 as MNHEY and CDR2 as SMNVEV (reference sequence). The CDR3 length is 14 residues. The CDR3 DNA follows: TGTGCCAGCAGTTTAGGCAGGAGCAATCAGCCCCAGCATTTT. This sequence encodes CASSLGRSNQPQHF.

This sequence joins TRBV7-9 and TRBJ1-1; the match to TRBD1 covers 8 bases. The CDR3 extends over 13 amino acids. CDR1 and CDR2 (germline): SEHNR, FQNEAQ (reference sequence). The trim removed 9 bases at V and 4 bases at J, leaving 7 bases unmatched. This CDR3 is CASGTGGGTEAFF. In DNA, the CDR3 is TGTGCCAGTGGCACAGGGGGAGGCACTGAAGCTTTCTTT.

This sequence joins TRBV9 and TRBJ1-1; D unclear. Germline CDR1 reads SGDLS; CDR2 reads YYNGEE. The CDR3 is 15 residues long. With 3 bases removed from V and 0 bases from J, the gap between germline ends came to 12 bases. The CDR3 loop reads CASSGPWAMNTEAFF. The DNA for the CDR3 is TGTGCCAGCAGCGGGCCTTGGGCGATGAACACTGAAGCTTTCTTT.

The gene calls are TRBV9 and TRBJ2-1; 9 bases map to TRBD2. Germline V gene sequence: CDR1 SGDLS, CDR2 YYNGEE. After removal of 6 bases from V and 6 bases from J, the junction contained 7 bases not matched to a gene. The CDR3 covers 14 residues. The CDR3 spells CASTPGTSSNEQFF. For the CDR3, the DNA is TGTGCCAGCACTCCCGGGACTAGCAGCAATGAGCAGTTCTTC.

The chain employs TRBV7-8 and TRBJ2-5, with TRBD1 as a possible D gene (6 bases). The germline CDR1 and CDR2 sequences are SGHVS and FQNEAQ. The length of the CDR3 is 15 residues. The germline V and J ends were trimmed by 6 bases and 5 bases, with 19 bases remaining between them. The CDR3 DNA is TGTGCCAGCAGAGAAACAGGGTTAAAATGGGAGACCCAGTACTTC. Its protein is CASRETGLKWETQYF.

With respect to this clone: Because it lacks the conserved phenylalanine or tryptophan at the end, this CDR3 is likely a read error. No DNA is shown, since the ends of the CDR3 on it are uncertain; the CDR3 is the one TCRdb lists. The rearrangement uses TRBV28 and TRBJ1-1. From its first to its last residue, the CDR3 has 14 amino acids. From germline, CDR1 is MDHEN and CDR2 SYDVKM. CDR3 protein: CASSIQASGSLRSV.

This clone appeared a single time. The V call is TRBV27, the J call TRBJ2-2, with a tentative D call TRBD1 (5 bases). CDR3 length: 16 amino acids. The V and J ends lost 2 bases and 0 bases respectively, with 10 bases between them. The V gene's germline CDR1 is MNHEY and CDR2 SMNVEV (reference sequence). CDR3 loop: CASSLVQDANTGELFF. The CDR3 region has the DNA TGTGCCAGCAGTTTAGTACAGGACGCGAACACCGGGGAGCTGTTTTTT.

This clone came up a few times. The CDR3 loop reads CASSPSGDTSPFF. CDR3 nucleotides: TGCGCCAGCAGCCCCAGTGGGGACACGTCTCCTTTCTTT. The chain couples TRBV5-1 to TRBJ1-1; possibly TRBD1 for D (6 bases). This CDR3 region has 13 residues. Germline CDR1 SGHRS, CDR2 YFSETQ. Between the trimmed V and J ends, which lost 4 bases and 12 bases, there was a span of 19 bases.

This clone was counted once. This chain uses TRBV6-1 with TRBJ2-7, with D unclear. From germline, CDR1 is MNHNS and CDR2 SASEGT. The CDR3 has 13 amino acids. V was clipped by 1 base and J by 3 bases, with 7 bases between them. DNA for the CDR3: TGTGCCAGCAGTGAAGTTAAACACTACGAGCAGTACTTC. The encoded protein is CASSEVKHYEQYF.

Only a few counts were recorded for this clone. The rearrangement uses TRBV30 and TRBJ1-1, with D tentatively TRBD1 (5 bases). The CDR3 spans 13 residues. V was cut by 2 bases and J by 4 bases, with 11 bases left in between. In germline, CDR1 is GTSNPN, CDR2 SVGIG (reference sequence). The CDR3 loop is CAWSHMGGTEAFF. The CDR3 DNA reads as TGTGCCTGGAGTCACATGGGGGGCACTGAAGCTTTCTTT.

The J gene is TRBJ1-6, the V gene TRBV6-5; 9 nucleotides match TRBD1. Germline CDR1 is MNHEY and CDR2 is SVGAGI. The length of the CDR3 is 14 residues. Losses at the gene ends were 4 bases for V and 7 bases for J; bases not matched to a gene: 2. The CDR3 spells CASSLTGGNSPLHF. The DNA for the CDR3 is TGTGCCAGCAGTTTGACAGGGGGAAATTCACCCCTCCACTTT.

This clone was counted only a few times. The V call is TRBV7-2, the J call TRBJ2-3; 7 positions match TRBD1. The germline gives CDR1 SGHTA, CDR2 FQGNSA. With 1 base clipped from V and 3 bases from J, the junction kept 7 bases outside the gene matches. This CDR3 has 16 amino acids. The CDR3 here is CASSLGLGQNTDTQYF. The CDR3 coding sequence is TGTGCCAGCAGCTTAGGTTTGGGACAGAATACAGATACGCAGTATTTT.

This clone turned up a few times. V usage is TRBV5-1 and J usage is TRBJ2-3, with 11 bases that match TRBD2. The CDR3 contains 17 residues. With 0 bases clipped from V and 2 bases from J, the junction kept 5 bases outside the gene matches. Germline-derived CDR1 and CDR2 are SGHRS and YFSETQ. The chain's CDR3 is CASSLGLAGTVTDTQYF. In DNA, the CDR3 is TGCGCCAGCAGCTTGGGACTAGCGGGGACCGTCACAGATACGCAGTATTTT.

The sample holds a few counts of this clone. The CDR3 reads CASSWGQSPGNTIYF. In DNA, the CDR3 is TGTGCCAGCAGCTGGGGACAGTCGCCTGGAAACACCATATATTTT. The V gene is TRBV5-5, the J gene TRBJ1-3; 7 bases align to TRBD1. The length of the CDR3 is 15 residues. V lost 3 bases, J lost 2 bases, and 5 bases stayed unmatched. Germline-derived CDR1 and CDR2 are SGHKS and YYEKEE (reference sequence).

V usage is TRBV6-1 and J usage is TRBJ2-1; 10 bases fit TRBD2. Germline CDR1 MNHNS, CDR2 SASEGT. The CDR3 loop spans 16 amino acids. V lost 0 bases to trimming and J lost 4 bases; unmatched junction nucleotides: 3. In DNA form, the CDR3 reads TGTGCCAGCAGTGAAGCTCTAGCGGGGGAGTACAATGAGCAGTTCTTC. This sequence encodes CASSEALAGEYNEQFF.

V and J are TRBV2 and TRBJ2-2; possibly TRBD1 for D (6 bases). Trimming removed 0 bases from V and 0 bases from J, with 11 bases in between. Germline V lookup: CDR1 SNHLY, CDR2 FYNNEI. The CDR3 length is 17 residues. CDR3 residues: CASSEALGAANTGELFF. CDR3 coding DNA: TGTGCCAGCAGTGAAGCGCTGGGGGCCGCGAACACCGGGGAGCTGTTTTTT.

The sample holds one count of this clone. CDR3: CASSVGAGSTDTQYF. CDR3 nucleotide sequence: TGTGCCAGCAGCGTAGGGGCAGGTTCGACAGATACGCAGTATTTT. This chain links TRBV9 with TRBJ2-3; no definite D call. The CDR3 loop spans 15 amino acids. CDR1 is SGDLS and CDR2 is YYNGEE in the germline V gene. V was trimmed by 0 bases and J by 3 bases, leaving 11 bases between them. The entire variable domain, with the rest obtained from reference TRBV9 and TRBJ2-3, is as follows: DSGVTQTPKHLITATGQRVTLRCSPRSGDLSVYWYQQSLDQGLQFLIQYYNGEERAKGNILERFSAQQFPDLHSELNLSSLELGDSALYFCASSVGAGSTDTQYFGPGTRLTVL.

This clone was seen a few times. The J gene is TRBJ2-7, the V gene TRBV11-2, with D possibly being TRBD2 (6 bases). Germline lookup yields CDR1 SGHAT and CDR2 FQNNGV. The CDR3 length is 14 residues. Trimming removed 4 bases at V and 5 bases at J, with 15 bases between. CDR3 sequence reads: CASSWGGERDEQYF. Written as DNA, the CDR3 is TGTGCCAGCAGCTGGGGCGGGGAGCGGGACGAGCAGTACTTC.

This clone occurred a few times. The rearrangement links TRBV5-1 to TRBJ2-7, with 16 bases aligning to TRBD2. The CDR3 sequence is 16 residues long. The ends lost 5 bases at V and 7 bases at J; junction bases unmatched: 9. Germline lookup yields CDR1 SGHRS and CDR2 YFSETQ. The CDR3 reads CASRTGTSGGAREQYF. As DNA, the CDR3 is TGCGCCAGCAGGACCGGGACTAGCGGGGGGGCGCGTGAGCAGTACTTC.

This chain uses TRBV7-2 with TRBJ2-5; 7 positions match TRBD2. The V and J ends lost 6 bases and 2 bases, in that order; junction bases with no gene match: 6. The germline V gene has CDR1 SGHTA and CDR2 FQGNSA. The CDR3 is 14 amino acids. The CDR3 bases are TGTGCCAGCAGACCTCCGGGACTACAAGAGACCCAGTACTTC. It codes for CASRPPGLQETQYF.

The chain has TRBV5-1 and TRBJ2-2; TRBD1 aligns across 7 bases. Germline V gene lookup returns CDR1 SGHRS and CDR2 YFSETQ. The length of the CDR3 is 15 residues. The V gene end was trimmed by 6 bases and the J gene end by 3 bases; junction bases not matched to a gene: 8. This CDR3 is CASIDRDRYTGELFF. The CDR3 DNA is TGCGCCAGCATCGACAGGGATCGGTACACCGGGGAGCTGTTTTTT.

This sequence joins TRBV5-6 and TRBJ2-7; perhaps TRBD1 as D (5 bases). The CDR3 is 15 residues long. Germline CDR1 SGHDT, CDR2 YYEEEE. The V gene lost 4 bases and the J gene lost 3 bases, with 17 bases spanning the gap. As DNA, the CDR3 is TGTGCCAGCAGCATCAGCAGGGTTCGAGACTACGAGCAGTACTTC. Encoded protein: CASSISRVRDYEQYF.